The sequence of this T cell receptor (beta chain) was determined in a study of regulatory T cells in long-lasting Graves disease. Study-wide points: Persistent Graves' cases showed lower TCR diversity than newly diagnosed cases.

Germline V gene data show CDR1 as DFQATT and CDR2 as SNEGSKA (reference sequence). V was cut by 3 bases and J by 0 bases, with 12 bases left in between. The CDR3 length is 15 residues. As regards this clonotype: The antigen is not known.

Researchers made TCR beta libraries by using iRepertoire HTBI primers and running Arm-PCR on CDR3 regions. TCRdb reanalysed the multiplex PCR reads using MiXCR and keeps one entry per CDR3 protein. The sample has fewer than 550,000 distinct CDR3 sequences; approximately 16% are singletons. Time point here: newly diagnosed GD, antithyroid drugs for less than 3 months. Researchers made the TCR library from RNA that was extracted from PBMCs. The same sample was also used in a study of T cells in Graves' hyperthyroidism and ophthalmopathy. That investigation notes: In patients aged 18 to 65, hyperthyroidism was newly diagnosed, with duration under 2 months.

This chain links TRBV20-1 with TRBJ1-5; possibly TRBD1 for D (6 bases). This clonotype was obtained from a middle-aged woman with Graves disease. The sample here was peripheral blood mononuclear cells (PBMCs), taken at new diagnosis, from a patient treated with antithyroid drugs. CDR3 sequence (DNA): TGCAGTGCTAGTGCCGGGACAAATAGCAATCAGCCCCAGCATTTT. This encodes CSASAGTNSNQPQHF.